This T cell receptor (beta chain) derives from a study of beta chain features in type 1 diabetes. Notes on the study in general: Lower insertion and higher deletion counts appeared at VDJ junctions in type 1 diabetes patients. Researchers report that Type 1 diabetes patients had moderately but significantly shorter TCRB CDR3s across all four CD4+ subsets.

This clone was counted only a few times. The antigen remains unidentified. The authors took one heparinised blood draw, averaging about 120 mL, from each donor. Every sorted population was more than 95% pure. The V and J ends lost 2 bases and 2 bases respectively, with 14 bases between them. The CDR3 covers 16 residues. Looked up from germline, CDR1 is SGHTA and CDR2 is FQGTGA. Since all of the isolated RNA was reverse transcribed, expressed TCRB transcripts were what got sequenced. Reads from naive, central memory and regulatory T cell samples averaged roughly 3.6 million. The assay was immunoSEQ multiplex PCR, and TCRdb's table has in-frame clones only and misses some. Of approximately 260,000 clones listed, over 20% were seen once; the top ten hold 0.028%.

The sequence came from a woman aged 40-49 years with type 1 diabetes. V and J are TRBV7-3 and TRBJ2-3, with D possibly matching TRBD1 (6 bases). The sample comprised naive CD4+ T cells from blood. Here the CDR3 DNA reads TGTGCCAGCAGCTTACTGGACAGAGGGAACACAGATACGCAGTATTTT. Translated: CASSLLDRGNTDTQYF. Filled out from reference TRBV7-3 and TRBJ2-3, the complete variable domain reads GAGVSQTPSNKVTEKGKYVELRCDPISGHTALYWYRQSLGQGPEFLIYFQGTGAADDSGLPNDRFFAVRPEGSVSTLKIQRTERGDSAVYLCASSLLDRGNTDTQYFGPGTRLTVL.